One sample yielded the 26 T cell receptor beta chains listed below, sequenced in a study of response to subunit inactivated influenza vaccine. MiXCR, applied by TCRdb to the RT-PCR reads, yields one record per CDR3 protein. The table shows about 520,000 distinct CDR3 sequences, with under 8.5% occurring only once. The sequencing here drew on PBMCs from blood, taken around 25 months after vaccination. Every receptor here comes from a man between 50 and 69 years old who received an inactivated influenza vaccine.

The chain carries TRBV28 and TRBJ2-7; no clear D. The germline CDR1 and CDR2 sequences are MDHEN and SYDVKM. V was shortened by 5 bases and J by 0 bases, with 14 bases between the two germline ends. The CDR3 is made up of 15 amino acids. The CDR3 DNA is TGTGCCAGCAGTCTTCCGACACGGAGCTCCTACGAGCAGTACTTC. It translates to CASSLPTRSSYEQYF.

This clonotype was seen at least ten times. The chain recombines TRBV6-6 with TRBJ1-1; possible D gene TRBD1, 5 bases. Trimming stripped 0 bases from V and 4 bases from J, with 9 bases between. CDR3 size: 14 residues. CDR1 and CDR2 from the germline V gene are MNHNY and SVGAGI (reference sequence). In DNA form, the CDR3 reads TGTGCCAGCAGTTACTCGGGGAGGGGCACTGAAGCTTTCTTT. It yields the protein CASSYSGRGTEAFF.

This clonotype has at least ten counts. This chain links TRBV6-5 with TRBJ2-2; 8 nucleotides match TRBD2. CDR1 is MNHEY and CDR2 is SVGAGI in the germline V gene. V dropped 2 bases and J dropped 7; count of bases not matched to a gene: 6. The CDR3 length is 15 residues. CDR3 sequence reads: CASSYGGRFGGELFF. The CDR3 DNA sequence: TGTGCCAGCAGTTACGGCGGGAGGTTCGGCGGGGAGCTGTTTTTT.

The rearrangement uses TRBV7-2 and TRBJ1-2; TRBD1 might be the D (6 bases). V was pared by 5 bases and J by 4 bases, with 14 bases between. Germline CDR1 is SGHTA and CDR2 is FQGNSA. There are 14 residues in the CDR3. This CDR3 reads CASSLGQRRYGYTF. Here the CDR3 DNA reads TGTGCCAGCAGCCTTGGACAGCGACGCTATGGCTACACCTTC.

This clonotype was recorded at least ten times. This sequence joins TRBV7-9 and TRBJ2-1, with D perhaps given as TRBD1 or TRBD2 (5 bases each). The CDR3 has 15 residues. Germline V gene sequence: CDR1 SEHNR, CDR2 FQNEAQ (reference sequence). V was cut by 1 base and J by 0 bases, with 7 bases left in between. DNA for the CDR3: TGTGCCAGCAGCTTAGTCGGGGCCTCCTACAATGAGCAGTTCTTC. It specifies CASSLVGASYNEQFF.

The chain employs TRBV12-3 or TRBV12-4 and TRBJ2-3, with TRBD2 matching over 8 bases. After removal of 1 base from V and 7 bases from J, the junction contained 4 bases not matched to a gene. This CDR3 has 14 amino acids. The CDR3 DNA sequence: TGTGCCAGCAGTTTAGGGACTAGCTGGAATACGCAGTATTTT. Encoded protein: CASSLGTSWNTQYF.

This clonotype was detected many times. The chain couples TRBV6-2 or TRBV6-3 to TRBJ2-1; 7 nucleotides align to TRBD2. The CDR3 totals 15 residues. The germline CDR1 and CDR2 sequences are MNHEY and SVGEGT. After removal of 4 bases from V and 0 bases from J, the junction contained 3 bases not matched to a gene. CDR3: CASSFAGVSYNEQFF. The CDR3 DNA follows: TGTGCCAGCAGTTTCGCGGGAGTCTCCTACAATGAGCAGTTCTTC.

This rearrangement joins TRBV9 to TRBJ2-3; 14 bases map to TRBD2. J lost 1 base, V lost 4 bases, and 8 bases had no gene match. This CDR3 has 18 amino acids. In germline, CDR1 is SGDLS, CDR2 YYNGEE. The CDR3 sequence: CASSQRTSGRIGTDTQYF. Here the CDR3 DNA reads TGTGCCAGCAGCCAAAGGACTAGCGGGAGGATTGGCACAGATACGCAGTATTTT.

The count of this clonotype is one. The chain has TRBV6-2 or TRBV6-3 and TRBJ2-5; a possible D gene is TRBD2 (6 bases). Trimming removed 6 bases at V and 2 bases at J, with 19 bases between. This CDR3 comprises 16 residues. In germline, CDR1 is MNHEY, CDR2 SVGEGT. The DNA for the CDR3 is TGTGCCAGCAGCAGCGGAATAGCGGAAGATCAAGAGACCCAGTACTTC. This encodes CASSSGIAEDQETQYF.

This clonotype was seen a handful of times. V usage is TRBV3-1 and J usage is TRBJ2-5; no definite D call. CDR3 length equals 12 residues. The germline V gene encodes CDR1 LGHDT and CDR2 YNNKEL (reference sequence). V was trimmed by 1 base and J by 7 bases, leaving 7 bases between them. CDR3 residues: CASSQGEVTQYF. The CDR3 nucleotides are TGTGCCAGCAGCCAAGGAGAAGTGACCCAGTACTTC.

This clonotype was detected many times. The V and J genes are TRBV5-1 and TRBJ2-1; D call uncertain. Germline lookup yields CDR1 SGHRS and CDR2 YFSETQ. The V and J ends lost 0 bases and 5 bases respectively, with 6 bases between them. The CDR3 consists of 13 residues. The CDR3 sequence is CASSLDINNEQFF. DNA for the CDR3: TGCGCCAGCAGCTTGGACATAAACAATGAGCAGTTCTTC.

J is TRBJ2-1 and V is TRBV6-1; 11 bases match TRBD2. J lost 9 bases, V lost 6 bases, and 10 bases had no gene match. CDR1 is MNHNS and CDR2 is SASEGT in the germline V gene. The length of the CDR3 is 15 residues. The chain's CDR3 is CASSPPTSGSGEQFF. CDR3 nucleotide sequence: TGTGCCAGCAGCCCCCCAACTAGCGGGAGCGGTGAGCAGTTCTTC.

Here the CDR3 reads CASSKGPGGTEAFF. The DNA for the CDR3 is TGTGCCAGCAGTAAGGGTCCCGGTGGCACTGAAGCTTTCTTT. This chain connects TRBV12-3 or TRBV12-4 to TRBJ1-1; D is undetermined. The CDR3 has 14 residues. V was shortened by 5 bases and J by 4 bases, with 14 bases between the two germline ends.

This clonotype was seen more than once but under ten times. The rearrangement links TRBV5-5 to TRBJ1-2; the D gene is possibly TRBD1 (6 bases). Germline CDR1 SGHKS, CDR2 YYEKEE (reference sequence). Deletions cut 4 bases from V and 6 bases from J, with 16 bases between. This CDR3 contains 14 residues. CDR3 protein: CASSPTDRSNGYTF. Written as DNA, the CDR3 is TGTGCCAGCAGCCCAACCGACAGGAGTAATGGCTACACCTTC.

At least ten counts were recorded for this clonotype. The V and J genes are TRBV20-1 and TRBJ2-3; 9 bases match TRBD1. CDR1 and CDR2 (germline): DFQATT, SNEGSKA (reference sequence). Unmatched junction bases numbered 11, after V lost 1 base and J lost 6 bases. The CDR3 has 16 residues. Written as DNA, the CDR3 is TGCAGTGCTAGAGTGACGGGACAGGGTTCCACGGATACGCAGTATTTT. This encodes CSARVTGQGSTDTQYF.

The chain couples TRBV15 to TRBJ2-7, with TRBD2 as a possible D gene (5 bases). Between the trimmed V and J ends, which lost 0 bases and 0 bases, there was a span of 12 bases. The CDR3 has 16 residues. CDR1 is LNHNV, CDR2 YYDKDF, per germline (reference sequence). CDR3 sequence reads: CATSRDRRASSYEQYF. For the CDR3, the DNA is TGTGCCACCAGCAGAGATAGGCGGGCCAGCTCCTACGAGCAGTACTTC.

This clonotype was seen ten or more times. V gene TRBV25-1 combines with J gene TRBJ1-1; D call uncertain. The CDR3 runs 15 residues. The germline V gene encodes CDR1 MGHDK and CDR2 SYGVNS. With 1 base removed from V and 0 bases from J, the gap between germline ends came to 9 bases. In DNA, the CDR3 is TGTGCCAGCAGTGAATTCGCTGAGATGAACACTGAAGCTTTCTTT. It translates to CASSEFAEMNTEAFF. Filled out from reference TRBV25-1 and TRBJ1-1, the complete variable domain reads EADIYQTPRYLVIGTGKKITLECSQTMGHDKMYWYQQDPGMELHLIHYSYGVNSTEKGDLSSESTVSRIRTEHFPLTLESARPSHTSQYLCASSEFAEMNTEAFFGQGTRLTVV.

The CDR3 region has the DNA TGTGCCAGCAGGGGAAGGCGTCTGGAGTACTTC. Amino acids: CASRGRRLEYF. The chain uses TRBV2 and TRBJ2-7; D unclear. Trimming left V 6 bases short and J 11 bases short, with 14 bases between. This CDR3 region has 11 residues. Germline V gene data show CDR1 as SNHLY and CDR2 as FYNNEI.

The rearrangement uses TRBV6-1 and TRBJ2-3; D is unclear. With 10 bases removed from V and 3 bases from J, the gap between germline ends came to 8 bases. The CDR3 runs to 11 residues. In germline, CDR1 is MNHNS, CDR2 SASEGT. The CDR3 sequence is CATGPTDTQYF. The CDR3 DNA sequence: TGTGCCACCGGTCCAACAGATACGCAGTATTTT.

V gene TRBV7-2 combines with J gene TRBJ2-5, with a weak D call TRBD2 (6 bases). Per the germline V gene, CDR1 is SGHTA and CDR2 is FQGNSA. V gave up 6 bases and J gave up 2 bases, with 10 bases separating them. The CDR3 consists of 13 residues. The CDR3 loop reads CASRVAGQETQYF. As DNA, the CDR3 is TGTGCCAGCAGAGTCGCGGGGCAAGAGACCCAGTACTTC.

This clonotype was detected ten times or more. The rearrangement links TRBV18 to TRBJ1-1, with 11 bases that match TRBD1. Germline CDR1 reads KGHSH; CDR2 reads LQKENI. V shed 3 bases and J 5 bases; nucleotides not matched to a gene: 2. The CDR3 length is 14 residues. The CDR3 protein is CASSPGTGGTEAFF. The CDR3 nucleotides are TGTGCCAGCTCACCGGGGACAGGGGGAACTGAAGCTTTCTTT.

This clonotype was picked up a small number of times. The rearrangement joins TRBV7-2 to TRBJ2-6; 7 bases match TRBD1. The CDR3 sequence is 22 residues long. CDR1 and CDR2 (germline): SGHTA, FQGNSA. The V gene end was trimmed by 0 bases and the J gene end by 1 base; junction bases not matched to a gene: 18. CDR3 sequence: CASSLAGIVPGQIVSGANVLTF. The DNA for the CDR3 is TGTGCCAGCAGCTTAGCCGGGATTGTACCGGGACAGATTGTATCTGGGGCCAACGTCCTGACTTTC.

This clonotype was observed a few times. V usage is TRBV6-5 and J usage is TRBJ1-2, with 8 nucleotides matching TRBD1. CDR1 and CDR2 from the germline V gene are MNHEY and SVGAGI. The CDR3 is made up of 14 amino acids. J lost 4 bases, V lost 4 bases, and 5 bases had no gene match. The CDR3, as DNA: TGTGCCAGCAGTTCGGACAGGGCTCCCTATGGCTACACCTTC. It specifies CASSSDRAPYGYTF.

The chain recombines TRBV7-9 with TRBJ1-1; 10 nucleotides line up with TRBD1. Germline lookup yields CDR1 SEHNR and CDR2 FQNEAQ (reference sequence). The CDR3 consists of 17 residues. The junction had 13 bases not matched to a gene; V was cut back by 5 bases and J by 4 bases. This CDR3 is CASSPRRLGQGSTEAFF. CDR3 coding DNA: TGTGCCAGCAGCCCGCGCCGTTTGGGACAGGGGAGCACTGAAGCTTTCTTT.

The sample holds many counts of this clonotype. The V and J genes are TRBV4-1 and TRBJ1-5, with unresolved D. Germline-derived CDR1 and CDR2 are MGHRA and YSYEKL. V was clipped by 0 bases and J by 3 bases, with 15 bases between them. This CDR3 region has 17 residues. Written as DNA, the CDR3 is TGCGCCAGCAGCCAAGACCCCAGTAGTCAGCTCAATCAGCCCCAGCATTTT. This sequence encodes CASSQDPSSQLNQPQHF.

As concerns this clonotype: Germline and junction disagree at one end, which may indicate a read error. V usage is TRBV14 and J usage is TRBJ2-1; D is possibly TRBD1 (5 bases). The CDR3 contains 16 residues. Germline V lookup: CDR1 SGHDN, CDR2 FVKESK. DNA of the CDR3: TGTTCCAGCAGCCAAGATTCGGCAGGGAACCACAATGAGCAGTTCTTC. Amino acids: CSSSQDSAGNHNEQFF.